This T cell receptor (beta chain) stems from a study of cytotoxic CD8 clonotypes in ibrutinib-treated CLL. Findings and limits, study-wide: Sampling times differed between sustained-remission and progressing patients. Baseline clonality, higher than in age-matched healthy donors, tracked circulating CD8+ T-cell counts. With treatment, public clonotypes, which were uncommon, either contracted or remained stable.

As concerns this clone: Antigen: not known.

This table comes from immunoSEQ multiplex PCR, and its TCRdb copy is limited to in-frame clones, with some not included. The sample has approximately 100,000 clones, more than 75% seen once; the top ten hold around 32%. This CDR3 is 14 amino acids long. The ends were cut back, 1 base at V and 2 bases at J, with 6 bases in the middle. Germline lookup yields CDR1 MGHRA and CDR2 YSYEKL. Specimen: PBMCs, collected after 12 months of ibrutinib treatment. The TCR was taken from a human donor with chronic lymphocytic leukemia. The chain employs TRBV4-1 and TRBJ2-1; the D is unclear. This chain's CDR3 is CASSQAPPYNEQFF. CDR3 in DNA: TGCGCCAGCAGCCAAGCGCCGCCCTACAATGAGCAGTTCTTC.